This TCR beta chain comes out of a study of shared clonotypes between healthy human individuals. Study-wide context: The study enrolled a couple of women and a few men aged 18 to 49. Plates per donor: three CD4 naive, three CD4 memory, two CD8 naive, one CD8 memory.

The naive CD8 subset, CD45RO-negative cells positively selected for CCR7, excluded terminally differentiated effector memory CD45RA+ cells. Germline CDR1 and CDR2: SGHKS and YYEKEE (reference sequence). The CDR3 loop spans 17 amino acids. Trimming took off 0 bases at V and 0 bases at J, with 16 bases between the two ends. Only in-frame clones appear in the TCRdb table, and some are missing; sequencing was by immunoSEQ multiplex PCR. The table has about 1,800,000 clones, about 95% seen once. The chain carries TRBV5-5 and TRBJ2-7; D is possibly TRBD1 (6 bases). The origin of this receptor is a man between 18 and 35 years old in good health. Sequencing input: naive CD8+ T cells sorted from blood. CDR3 region: CASSLELGHYISYEQYF. CDR3 coding DNA: TGTGCCAGCAGCTTGGAATTGGGACATTATATCTCCTACGAGCAGTACTTC.